Each of the 7 T cell receptor beta chains below was sequenced from the same sample in a study of blood T cell repertoires in COVID-19. Measured with immunoSEQ multiplex PCR; TCRdb has only the in-frame clones, and not every one. Here the sample spans 200,000 to 300,000 clones, roughly 82% being singletons. The sequencing input was peripheral blood. These receptors came from a man aged 35 to 55 who had recovered from COVID-19.

This chain connects TRBV30 to TRBJ2-1, with TRBD2 matching 11 bases. This CDR3 spans 16 amino acids. The germline gives CDR1 GTSNPN, CDR2 SVGIG (reference sequence). V lost 2 bases and J lost 4; bases outside the gene matches: 7. CDR3 coding DNA: TGTGCCTGGAGTAGGAGACTAGCGGGACCGTACAATGAGCAGTTCTTC. The encoded protein is CAWSRRLAGPYNEQFF. Together with reference TRBV30 and TRBJ2-1, the CDR3 gives the full variable domain: SQTIHQWPATLVQPVGSPLSLECTVEGTSNPNLYWYRQAAGRGLQLLFYSVGIGQISSEVPQNLSASRPQDRQFILSSKKLLLSDSGFYLCAWSRRLAGPYNEQFFGPGTRLTVL.

The chain employs TRBV4-3 and TRBJ1-2; D remains unclear. Germline V gene lookup returns CDR1 LGHNA and CDR2 YSLEER. The CDR3 consists of 16 residues. V was shortened by 0 bases and J by 6 bases, with 17 bases between the two germline ends. In DNA, the CDR3 is TGCGCCAGCAGCCAAGATGTAGGGTCGGGGTTCGATGGCTACACCTTC. It codes for CASSQDVGSGFDGYTF.

This clone has more than one count but fewer than ten. This sequence joins TRBV18 and TRBJ2-1, with no clear D. This CDR3 has 16 amino acids. CDR1 is KGHSH, CDR2 LQKENI, per germline. Trimming shortened V by 0 bases and J by 0 bases, and 9 bases separated the two germline ends. The CDR3 region has the DNA TGTGCCAGCTCACCACCAACCGTCAGCTCCTACAATGAGCAGTTCTTC. Amino acids: CASSPPTVSSYNEQFF.

V gene TRBV6-5 combines with J gene TRBJ2-2; the match to TRBD2 covers 8 bases. The J segment lost 3 bases and the V segment lost 6 bases, leaving 3 bases of the junction unmatched. Germline V gene data show CDR1 as MNHEY and CDR2 as SVGAGI. CDR3 length equals 14 residues. CDR3 region: CASRGLVDTGELFF. DNA of the CDR3: TGTGCCAGCAGGGGACTAGTAGACACCGGGGAGCTGTTTTTT.

The V and J genes are TRBV3-1 (or the pseudogene TRBV3-2) and TRBJ2-5; a possible D gene is TRBD1 (7 bases). Germline loops: CDR1 LGHDT, CDR2 YNNKEL (reference sequence). This CDR3 spans 14 amino acids. V lost 7 bases to trimming and J lost 5 bases, with 17 bases between them. The CDR3 loop reads CASIGLQGRETQYF. In DNA form, the CDR3 reads TGTGCCAGCATCGGATTACAGGGGAGGGAGACCCAGTACTTC.

The rearrangement uses TRBV19 and TRBJ2-2, with D tentatively TRBD2 (6 bases). CDR1 is LNHDA and CDR2 is SQIVND in the germline V gene (reference sequence). The CDR3 spans 15 residues. V was clipped by 10 bases and J by 4 bases, with 19 bases between them. For the CDR3, the DNA is TGTGCCACTACGGGACTGGCGAGGGGCACCGGGGAGCTGTTTTTT. This gives the protein CATTGLARGTGELFF.

The V call is TRBV2, the J call TRBJ2-7; 11 nucleotides match TRBD2. The V segment lost 7 bases and the J segment 0 bases; nucleotides outside the gene matches: 26. This CDR3 spans 22 amino acids. Germline loops: CDR1 SNHLY, CDR2 FYNNEI. CDR3 nucleotides: TGTGCCAGCAAATTTTGGCGGGACAGGGTTGAAGTAGCGGGAGGGAGCTCCTACGAGCAGTACTTC. It is translated as CASKFWRDRVEVAGGSSYEQYF.